The 31 T cell receptor beta chains below all came from one sample that was sequenced in a study of shared clonotypes between healthy human individuals. Clones were sequenced by immunoSEQ multiplex PCR, and TCRdb holds only the in-frame ones, with some missing. The table records 400,000 to 500,000 clones, about 82% of them present only once. The sequencing sample was made of PBMCs. The source is a woman in her forties in good health. Some clones in this sample may be carry-over from other donors' samples.

The rearrangement joins TRBV27 to TRBJ1-2; possible D gene TRBD1, 6 bases. The CDR3 is made up of 14 amino acids. Germline CDR1 and CDR2: MNHEY and SMNVEV (reference sequence). V was trimmed by 2 bases and J by 2 bases, leaving 9 bases between them. The CDR3 region is CASSLKGGNYGYTF. The CDR3, as DNA: TGTGCCAGCAGTTTAAAGGGGGGGAACTATGGCTACACCTTC.

J is TRBJ2-4 and V is TRBV19, with D perhaps matching TRBD2 (6 bases). The germline V gene has CDR1 LNHDA and CDR2 SQIVND (reference sequence). The CDR3 extends over 17 amino acids. V lost 5 bases and J lost 0, with 17 bases in between. CDR3 loop: CASSAGRQNLAKNIQYF. For the CDR3, the DNA is TGTGCCAGTAGTGCGGGACGGCAGAATCTAGCCAAAAACATTCAGTACTTC.

The rearrangement uses TRBV19 and TRBJ2-6; D not certain. The CDR3 has 15 amino acids. The germline gives CDR1 LNHDA, CDR2 SQIVND (reference sequence). The germline V and J ends were trimmed by 3 bases and 0 bases, with 6 bases remaining between them. CDR3 residues: CASSIRLSGANVLTF. CDR3 bases: TGTGCCAGTAGTATCAGGCTCTCTGGGGCCAACGTCCTGACTTTC.

V is TRBV19 and J is TRBJ2-1, with 7 bases fitting TRBD1. This CDR3 is built from 13 residues. CDR1 is LNHDA, CDR2 SQIVND, per germline (reference sequence). The J segment lost 7 bases and the V segment lost 7 bases, leaving 7 bases of the junction unmatched. The CDR3 DNA follows: TGTGCCAGTACCATGGGACAGTTTAATGAGCAGTTCTTC. Translating gives CASTMGQFNEQFF.

On this clone: The same CDR3 is also encoded by other DNA sequences in this sample. The J gene is TRBJ2-7, the V gene TRBV7-8, with D possibly TRBD1 on 6 matching bases. CDR1 is SGHVS, CDR2 FQNEAQ, per germline. This CDR3 is 13 amino acids long. The V end was cut by 0 bases, the J end by 4 bases, with 7 bases between. CDR3: CASSLARGYEQYF. In DNA, the CDR3 is TGTGCCAGCAGCTTAGCGAGGGGGTACGAGCAGTACTTC.

The chain is built from TRBV5-1 and TRBJ2-3, with no clear D. Looked up from germline, CDR1 is SGHRS and CDR2 is YFSETQ. Trimming removed 0 bases from V and 7 bases from J, with 3 bases in between. This CDR3 has 11 residues. The CDR3 coding sequence is TGCGCCAGCAGCTTGGATTATACGCAGTATTTT. It yields the protein CASSLDYTQYF.

V gene TRBV12-5 combines with J gene TRBJ2-2, with 7 bases matching TRBD2. Trimming cost V 0 bases and J 5 bases; bases outside gene matches: 6. In germline, CDR1 is LGHNT, CDR2 FRNRAP. This CDR3 contains 16 residues. CDR3 protein: CASGLVTSRWTGELFF. The CDR3 DNA follows: TGTGCTAGTGGTTTGGTGACTAGCAGGTGGACCGGGGAGCTGTTTTTT.

The chain links TRBV27 to TRBJ1-5; no clear D. Trimming shortened V by 5 bases and J by 0 bases, and 20 bases separated the two germline ends. Germline CDR1 MNHEY, CDR2 SMNVEV (reference sequence). CDR3 length equals 18 residues. In nucleotides, the CDR3 is TGTGCCAGCAGTCCGCGTCTGCAGGAGAGGTTTAGCAATCAGCCCCAGCATTTT. Translated: CASSPRLQERFSNQPQHF.

The V and J genes are TRBV29-1 and TRBJ2-1; a possible D gene is TRBD1 (6 bases). V lost 3 bases and J 8 bases, leaving 8 bases between the germline ends. Germline-derived CDR1 and CDR2 are SQVTM and ANQGSEA. The CDR3 spans 11 residues. CDR3 protein: CSVDRGDEQFF. In nucleotides, the CDR3 is TGCAGCGTTGACAGGGGCGATGAGCAGTTCTTC.

A note on this clone: A read error may account for a junction end that differs from germline. The chain employs TRBV5-1 and TRBJ2-6; 8 bases map to TRBD1. Per germline, CDR1 SGHRS and CDR2 YFSETQ. The CDR3 spans 14 residues. The CDR3 here is CASSSQTGANVLTF. CDR3 coding DNA: TGCGCCAGCAGCTCGCAGACAGGGGCAAACGTCCTGACTTTC.

This chain joins TRBV11-3 and TRBJ2-1; D not resolved. CDR1 is SGHNT and CDR2 is YENEEA in the germline V gene. The CDR3 has 16 amino acids. Trimming pared 6 bases from V and 16 bases from J, leaving 31 bases between. The CDR3 protein is CASRPGPREPAALNFF. In DNA form, the CDR3 reads TGTGCCAGCAGGCCCGGTCCGCGAGAGCCCGCGGCTCTCAATTTCTTC.

This clone was detected only once. The chain combines TRBV9 with TRBJ2-5; D remains unclear. The CDR3 runs to 13 residues. V was shortened by 1 base and J by 1 base, with 5 bases between the two germline ends. The germline V gene encodes CDR1 SGDLS and CDR2 YYNGEE. The CDR3 DNA reads as TGTGCCAGCAGCGTAAGCCCCCAAGAGACCCAGTACTTC. Its translation is CASSVSPQETQYF.

CDR3 sequence reads: CASSLEAGGWETQYF. The CDR3, as DNA: TGTGCCAGCAGCTTAGAAGCGGGAGGATGGGAGACCCAGTACTTC. The chain is built from TRBV7-6 and TRBJ2-5; 9 positions match TRBD2. V trimming: 1 base; J trimming: 5 bases; junction bases outside the gene matches: 5. Germline CDR1 and CDR2: SGHVS and FNYEAQ. The CDR3 is 15 amino acids.

The V and J genes are TRBV6-1 and TRBJ1-4, with 8 bases identical to TRBD1. J lost 5 bases, V lost 6 bases, and 8 bases had no gene match. The germline V gene has CDR1 MNHNS and CDR2 SASEGT. The CDR3 extends over 15 amino acids. The DNA for the CDR3 is TGTGCCAGCAGAAACAGGGGGATACCAAATGAAAAACTGTTTTTT. This codes for CASRNRGIPNEKLFF.

This chain connects TRBV28 to TRBJ2-2, with D perhaps given as TRBD1 or TRBD2 (5 bases each). This CDR3 region has 14 residues. Trimming shortened V by 6 bases and J by 0 bases, and 8 bases separated the two germline ends. The V gene's germline CDR1 is MDHEN and CDR2 SYDVKM. The CDR3 is CASRGPANTGELFF. CDR3 DNA: TGTGCCAGCAGGGGACCGGCGAACACCGGGGAGCTGTTTTTT.

The chain employs TRBV7-9 and TRBJ2-3, with 8 nucleotides matching TRBD1. The J segment lost 0 bases and the V segment lost 5 bases, leaving 7 bases of the junction unmatched. CDR3 size: 16 residues. Germline V gene lookup returns CDR1 SEHNR and CDR2 FQNEAQ (reference sequence). CDR3 sequence reads: CASSLIRDRSTDTQYF. The CDR3 DNA reads as TGTGCCAGCAGCCTCATCCGGGACAGGAGCACAGATACGCAGTATTTT. Full variable domain (missing parts from reference TRBV7-9 and TRBJ2-3): DTGVSQNPRHKITKRGQNVTFRCDPISEHNRLYWYRQTLGQGPEFLTYFQNEAQLEKSRLLSDRFSAERPKGSFSTLEIQRTEQGDSAMYLCASSLIRDRSTDTQYFGPGTRLTVL.

Worth noting for this clone: Within the sample, other DNA sequences also encode this same CDR3. The V call is TRBV2, the J call TRBJ2-5; D may be TRBD1 or TRBD2 (5 bases each). CDR1 and CDR2 from the germline V gene are SNHLY and FYNNEI. Trimming pared 4 bases from V and 5 bases from J, leaving 5 bases between. The CDR3 spans 11 residues. This chain's CDR3 is CASSGGETQYF. The CDR3 bases are TGTGCCAGCAGTGGGGGGGAGACCCAGTACTTC.

CDR3: CSVKFGGNQPQHF. DNA of the CDR3: TGCAGCGTTAAATTTGGGGGCAATCAGCCCCAGCATTTT. The V call is TRBV29-1, the J call TRBJ1-5; D gene unclear. Germline V gene sequence: CDR1 SQVTM, CDR2 ANQGSEA. There are 13 residues in the CDR3. V was pared by 5 bases and J by 2 bases, with 10 bases between. Full variable domain (remainder filled in from reference TRBV29-1 and TRBJ1-5): SAVISQKPSRDICQRGTSLTIQCQVDSQVTMMFWYRQQPGQSLTLIATANQGSEATYESGFVIDKFPISRPNLTFSTLTVSNMSPEDSSIYLCSVKFGGNQPQHFGDGTRLSIL.

The V and J genes are TRBV5-1 and TRBJ1-2; possible D gene TRBD1, 5 bases. The CDR3 covers 14 residues. The V end lost 0 bases, the J end lost 4 bases, and 10 bases lay between the germline ends. CDR1 and CDR2 from the germline V gene are SGHRS and YFSETQ. Written as DNA, the CDR3 is TGCGCCAGCAGCTTGGGAGGGGAAGGCTATGGCTACACCTTC. Amino acids: CASSLGGEGYGYTF.

This chain joins TRBV7-2 and TRBJ2-7, with a weak D call TRBD2 (6 bases). The CDR3 sequence is 13 residues long. V lost 4 bases and J lost 3, with 10 bases in between. Germline CDR1 and CDR2: SGHTA and FQGNSA. The CDR3 coding sequence is TGTGCCAGCAGCTATAGCGGCCGCTACGAGCAGTACTTC. Translation gives CASSYSGRYEQYF.

V is TRBV23-1 and J is TRBJ2-7; 10 bases match TRBD2. TRBV23-1 is an ORF, and what it does is uncertain. This CDR3 has 19 residues. Unmatched junction bases numbered 17, after V lost 2 bases and J lost 4 bases. The DNA of the CDR3 is TGCGCCAGCAGTCAACCGGGACGGCCGTTCGGACTAGCGGTTTACGAGCAGTACTTC. It codes for CASSQPGRPFGLAVYEQYF.

This chain's CDR3 is CASSESVGYRIKGQYF. CDR3 bases: TGCGCCAGCAGTGAATCTGTCGGCTACCGAATCAAGGGGCAGTACTTC. The chain has TRBV10-2 and TRBJ2-7; no definite D call. Trimming cost V 3 bases and J 9 bases, with 24 bases left between them. CDR3 length equals 16 residues. CDR1 and CDR2 (germline): WSHSY, SAAADI.

The rearrangement joins TRBV5-1 to TRBJ2-7; D unresolved. Germline CDR1 is SGHRS and CDR2 is YFSETQ. This CDR3 spans 14 amino acids. The ends were cut back, 0 bases at V and 6 bases at J, with 13 bases in the middle. The CDR3 nucleotides are TGCGCCAGCAGCTTGGAGCCACCCCCCACCGAGCAGTACTTC. Translated, it gives CASSLEPPPTEQYF.

The V call is TRBV7-9, the J call TRBJ2-2, with no clear D. This CDR3 is built from 14 residues. V lost 3 bases to trimming and J lost 1 base, with 6 bases between them. CDR1 is SEHNR, CDR2 FQNEAQ, per germline (reference sequence). The CDR3 DNA sequence: TGTGCCAGCAGCTTGGCTGGGAACACCGGGGAGCTGTTTTTT. Protein product: CASSLAGNTGELFF.

This CDR3 reads CASSRGQNFLYEQYF. The CDR3 DNA follows: TGTGCCAGCAGCAGGGGACAGAACTTCCTCTACGAGCAGTACTTC. V usage is TRBV14 and J usage is TRBJ2-7, with TRBD1 identical over 7 bases. V trimming: 5 bases; J trimming: 3 bases; junction bases outside the gene matches: 10. Looked up from germline, CDR1 is SGHDN and CDR2 is FVKESK. The CDR3 spans 15 residues. Full variable domain (remainder filled in from reference TRBV14 and TRBJ2-7): EAGVTQFPSHSVIEKGQTVTLRCDPISGHDNLYWYRRVMGKEIKFLLHFVKESKQDESGMPNNRFLAERTGGTYSTLKVQPAELEDSGVYFCASSRGQNFLYEQYFGPGTRLTVT.

The CDR3 sequence: CSVENRGWRTEAFF. In nucleotides, the CDR3 is TGCAGCGTTGAAAACAGGGGCTGGAGGACTGAAGCTTTCTTT. The chain couples TRBV29-1 to TRBJ1-1; 7 positions agree with TRBD1. Germline-derived CDR1 and CDR2 are SQVTM and ANQGSEA. V lost 2 bases and J lost 5; bases outside the gene matches: 8. This CDR3 is built from 14 residues.

This chain joins TRBV19 and TRBJ1-1; 7 bases map to TRBD1. The junction had 7 bases not matched to a gene; V was cut back by 6 bases and J by 6 bases. CDR1 LNHDA and CDR2 SQIVND come from the germline V gene (reference sequence). This CDR3 is built from 13 residues. The DNA for the CDR3 is TGTGCCAGTAGAACAGGGGTTCGGGCTGAAGCTTTCTTT. It is translated as CASRTGVRAEAFF.

The chain combines TRBV27 with TRBJ2-7; D is ambiguous. Germline V gene data show CDR1 as MNHEY and CDR2 as SMNVEV (reference sequence). This CDR3 comprises 13 residues. Trimming took 4 bases from V and 3 from J, leaving 10 bases between them. The CDR3 protein is CASSWSESYEQYF. The CDR3 region has the DNA TGTGCCAGCAGTTGGTCGGAAAGCTACGAGCAGTACTTC.

About this clone itself: A far larger clone lies a single base away; this is likely a read error. V and J are TRBV7-9 and TRBJ1-1; possibly TRBD1 for D (5 bases). The CDR3 spans 11 residues. From germline, CDR1 is SEHNR and CDR2 FQNEAQ (reference sequence). The CDR3 reads CAGSPDSKAFF. Here the CDR3 DNA reads TGTGCCGGCAGCCCCGACAGTAAGGCTTTCTTT.

This clone has only one observation. The rearrangement joins TRBV4-1 to TRBJ1-4; weak D call: TRBD1 (5 bases). V was cut by 0 bases and J by 2 bases, with 19 bases left in between. Germline lookup yields CDR1 MGHRA and CDR2 YSYEKL. There are 19 residues in the CDR3. The CDR3 DNA follows: TGCGCCAGCAGCCAAGAGGGGCGGACTCCAGGGCTGACTAATGAAAAACTGTTTTTT. Translating it yields CASSQEGRTPGLTNEKLFF.

This clone showed up many times. V and J are TRBV4-2 and TRBJ2-2; D tentatively fits TRBD1 or TRBD2 (6 bases each). The CDR3 covers 17 residues. Germline V gene sequence: CDR1 LGHNA, CDR2 YNFKEQ. V lost 1 base to trimming and J lost 0 bases, with 12 bases between them. The CDR3 loop reads CASSQVRGAANTGELFF. The CDR3 nucleotides are TGTGCCAGCAGCCAAGTTAGGGGGGCAGCGAACACCGGGGAGCTGTTTTTT.